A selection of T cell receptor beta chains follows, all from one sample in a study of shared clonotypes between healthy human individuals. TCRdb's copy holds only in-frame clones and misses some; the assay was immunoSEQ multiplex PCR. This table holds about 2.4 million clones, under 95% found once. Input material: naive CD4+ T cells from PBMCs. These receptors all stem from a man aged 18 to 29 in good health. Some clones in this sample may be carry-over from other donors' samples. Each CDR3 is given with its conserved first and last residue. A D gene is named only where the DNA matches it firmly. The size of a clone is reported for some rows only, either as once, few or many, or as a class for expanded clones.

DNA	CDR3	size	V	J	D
TGTGCCAGCAGCCAAGTTGGAGGGGCAGGAGATACGCAGTATTTT	CASSQVGGAGDTQYF	-	TRBV14	TRBJ2-3	-
TGCGCCAGCAGCCAACCAGATCAGCCCCAGCATTTT	CASSQPDQPQHF	-	TRBV4-1	TRBJ1-5	-
TGTGCCAGCAGTGCCGGGACACCGAGCTCCTACAATGAGCAGTTCTTC	CASSAGTPSSYNEQFF	once	TRBV6-1	TRBJ2-1	-
TGTGCTAGTGGTTTGGACGTATTCAGACCGGTTGGAAGTGCTGAAGCTTTCTTT	CASGLDVFRPVGSAEAFF	-	TRBV12-5	TRBJ1-1	-
TGTGCCATCAGTCCCGTAAGGGGTACCGGGGAGCTGTTTTTT	CAISPVRGTGELFF	-	TRBV10-3	TRBJ2-2	-
TGTGCCAGCAGCCCCGACCGGCTAGCGGGAGAAGAGACCCAGTACTTC	CASSPDRLAGEETQYF	-	TRBV7-7	TRBJ2-5	TRBD2
TGTGCCAGCAGTGTGGTAGCGGGAGCACCCTCCTACAATGAGCAGTTCTTC	CASSVVAGAPSYNEQFF	-	TRBV6-1	TRBJ2-1	TRBD2
TGTGCCAGCAGTGAAAGCGGGAAGGCCGGTGAGCAGTTCTTC	CASSESGKAGEQFF	-	TRBV2	TRBJ2-1	TRBD2
TGTGCTAGTGGTTTGGTGTTCAGGGAGGGGGAGACCCAGTACTTC	CASGLVFREGETQYF	-	TRBV12-5	TRBJ2-5	TRBD2
TGCGCCAGCAGCATCGGGACTAGGGGCACAGATACGCAGTATTTT	CASSIGTRGTDTQYF	once	TRBV5-1	TRBJ2-3	TRBD2
TGTGCCAGCAGTGAAAGCAGGGTCGGTGAGCAGTTCTTC	CASSESRVGEQFF	-	TRBV2	TRBJ2-1	-